The 9 T cell receptor beta chains reported below all come from one sample, sequenced in a study of blood T cell repertoires in COVID-19. Method: immunoSEQ multiplex PCR; TCRdb's copy keeps in-frame clones and lacks some. The sample lists approximately 300,000 clones, around 89% occurring once. Material for sequencing was peripheral blood. All receptors derive from a man between 18 and 29 years old who had recovered from COVID-19.

This rearrangement joins TRBV4-2 to TRBJ1-5; tentatively, D is TRBD1 (6 bases). CDR3 length: 13 amino acids. Per germline, CDR1 LGHNA and CDR2 YNFKEQ. V lost 0 bases and J lost 11, with 11 bases in between. The chain's CDR3 is CASSQEGAWAQHF. CDR3 in DNA: TGTGCCAGCAGCCAAGAGGGGGCCTGGGCCCAGCATTTT.

V is TRBV9 and J is TRBJ2-5, with D possibly being TRBD2 (6 bases). The CDR3 has 16 amino acids. V shed 3 bases and J shed 0 bases, with 15 bases lying between them. The germline V gene encodes CDR1 SGDLS and CDR2 YYNGEE. The CDR3 DNA sequence: TGTGCCAGCAGCGAGATACTAGCAGAGTACCAAGAGACCCAGTACTTC. It codes for CASSEILAEYQETQYF.

The chain has TRBV19 and TRBJ2-4; 8 nucleotides align to TRBD2. CDR3 length equals 14 residues. V lost 3 bases to trimming and J lost 8 bases; unmatched junction nucleotides: 6. CDR1 is LNHDA and CDR2 is SQIVND in the germline V gene (reference sequence). This CDR3 is CASSIGGGRDIQYF. In nucleotides, the CDR3 is TGTGCCAGTAGTATCGGGGGGGGCCGGGACATTCAGTACTTC.

J is TRBJ1-3 and V is TRBV7-2; 8 bases match TRBD1. The CDR3 consists of 15 residues. Losses at the gene ends were 2 bases for V and 2 bases for J; bases not matched to a gene: 2. Germline values: CDR1 SGHTA, CDR2 FQGNSA. CDR3: CASSLSRGPGNTIYF. In DNA, the CDR3 is TGTGCCAGCAGCTTAAGCAGGGGGCCTGGAAACACCATATATTTT.

V gene TRBV19 combines with J gene TRBJ1-5, with 7 positions matching TRBD1. V lost 6 bases, J lost 0 bases, and 8 bases stayed unmatched. CDR1 LNHDA and CDR2 SQIVND come from the germline V gene (reference sequence). There are 16 residues in the CDR3. The CDR3 nucleotides are TGTGCCAGTAGACCCGTGGGACAGTCTAGCAATCAGCCCCAGCATTTT. It encodes CASRPVGQSSNQPQHF.

This clone was counted between two and nine times. Other DNA variants within this sample encode the same CDR3. V is TRBV20-1 and J is TRBJ2-7; possible D gene TRBD1, 6 bases. Trimming shortened V by 3 bases and J by 4 bases, and 7 bases separated the two germline ends. The CDR3 sequence is 11 residues long. Germline CDR1 is DFQATT and CDR2 is SNEGSKA (reference sequence). Here the CDR3 DNA reads TGCAGTGCTAGTCAGGGGTACGAGCAGTACTTC. This gives the protein CSASQGYEQYF.

This clone was counted a few times. The V gene is TRBV6-4, the J gene TRBJ2-3; D unclear. Germline CDR1 MRHNA, CDR2 SNTAGT. This CDR3 region has 14 residues. Between the trimmed V and J ends, which lost 4 bases and 2 bases, there was a span of 10 bases. CDR3 in amino acids: CASSVNDITDTQYF. CDR3 sequence (DNA): TGTGCCAGCAGTGTCAATGACATCACAGATACGCAGTATTTT.

CDR3 residues: CASSQDSFGNQPQHF. CDR3 nucleotide sequence: TGTGCCAGCAGCCAGGACAGTTTCGGCAATCAGCCCCAGCATTTT. The chain links TRBV6-2 or TRBV6-3 to TRBJ1-5, with D perhaps matching TRBD1 (6 bases). This CDR3 has 15 residues. V was pared by 6 bases and J by 2 bases, with 14 bases between. CDR1 MNHEY and CDR2 SVGEGT come from the germline V gene.

The chain couples TRBV28 to TRBJ1-2; 7 bases fit TRBD1. The CDR3 sequence is 15 residues long. From germline, CDR1 is MDHEN and CDR2 SYDVKM. CDR3 residues: CATRTGDSWDYGYTF. The DNA of the CDR3 is TGTGCGACCAGAACCGGGGACAGTTGGGACTATGGCTACACCTTC.